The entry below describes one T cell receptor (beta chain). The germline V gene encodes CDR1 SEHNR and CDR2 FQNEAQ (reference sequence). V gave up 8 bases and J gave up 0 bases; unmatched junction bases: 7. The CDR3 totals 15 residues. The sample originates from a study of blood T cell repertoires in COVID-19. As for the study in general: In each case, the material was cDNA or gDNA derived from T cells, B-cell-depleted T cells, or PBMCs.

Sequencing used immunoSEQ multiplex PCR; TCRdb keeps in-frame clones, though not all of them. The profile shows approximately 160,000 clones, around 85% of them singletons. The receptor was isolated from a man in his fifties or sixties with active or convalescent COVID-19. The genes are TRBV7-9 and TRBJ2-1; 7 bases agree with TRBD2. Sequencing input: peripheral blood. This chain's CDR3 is CASFVGGSSYNEQFF. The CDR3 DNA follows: TGTGCCAGCTTTGTGGGGGGGAGCTCCTACAATGAGCAGTTCTTC.